This T cell receptor beta chain stems from a study of vaccination effects on CD4 cells after COVID-19. The V gene lost 6 bases and the J gene lost 4 bases, with 6 bases spanning the gap. The germline gives CDR1 SQVTM, CDR2 ANQGSEA. There are 10 residues in the CDR3. As concerns this clone: Its specificity is unknown.

Produced via immunoSEQ multiplex PCR; TCRdb's table is partial and in-frame only. This table has about 73,000 clones, around 73% appearing once. Following an approximately ten-day culture, CD4+ T cells were purified. Subjects were given two BNT162b2 or mRNA-1273 vaccine doses. This specimen consisted of CD4+ T cells from PBMCs cultured without peptide, obtained after COVID-19 vaccination. The rearrangement links TRBV29-1 to TRBJ2-5; D is ambiguous. The receptor was isolated from a human donor who received a COVID-19 vaccine. CDR3: CSVSRETQYF. CDR3 bases: TGCAGCGTGTCCAGAGAGACCCAGTACTTC.